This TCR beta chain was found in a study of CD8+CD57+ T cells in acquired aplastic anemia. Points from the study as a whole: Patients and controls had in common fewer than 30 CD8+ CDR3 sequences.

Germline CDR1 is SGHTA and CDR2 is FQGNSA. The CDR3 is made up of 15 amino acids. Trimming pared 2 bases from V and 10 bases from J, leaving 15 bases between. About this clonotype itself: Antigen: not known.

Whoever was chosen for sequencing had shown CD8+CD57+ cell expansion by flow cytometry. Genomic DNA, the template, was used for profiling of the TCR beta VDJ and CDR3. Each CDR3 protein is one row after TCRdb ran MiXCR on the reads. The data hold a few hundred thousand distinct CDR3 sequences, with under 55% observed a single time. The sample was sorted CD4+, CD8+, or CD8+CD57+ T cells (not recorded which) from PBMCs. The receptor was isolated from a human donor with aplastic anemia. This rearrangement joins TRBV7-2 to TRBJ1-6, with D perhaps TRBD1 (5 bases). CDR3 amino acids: CASSLSTRVHSPLHF. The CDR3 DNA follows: TGTGCCAGCAGCTTATCCACCAGGGTCCACTCACCCCTCCACTTT.